This is a list of T cell receptor beta chains from one sample in a study of T cells in Graves' hyperthyroidism and ophthalmopathy. MiXCR, applied by TCRdb to the multiplex PCR reads, yields one record per CDR3 protein. The sample shows over 500,000 distinct CDR3 sequences, around 15% of them seen only once. The sequencing input was blood. The receptors shown here come from a woman aged 30 to 39 with Graves' ophthalmopathy. Both conserved end residues are part of each CDR3. A D gene is named only where the DNA matches it firmly. A clone size is listed for some rows: how often the clone was seen (once, few, many), or a class if it is expanded.

- | many | TRBJ1-2 | TRBV11-1 | CASGAKYGYTF | TGTGCCAGCGGGGCTAAGTATGGCTACACCTTC
TRBD1 | - | TRBJ1-5 | TRBV28 | CASSLAPQTGTPQHF | TGTGCCAGCAGTTTAGCCCCACAGACAGGGACGCCCCAGCATTTT
- | - | TRBJ2-1 | TRBV7-9 | CASSLRDHNEQFF | TGTGCCAGCAGCTTGCGGGATCACAATGAGCAGTTCTTC
- | few | TRBJ2-7 | TRBV20-1 | CSALSEMDDLWEQYF | TGCAGTGCTCTTTCTGAGATGGATGATCTATGGGAGCAGTACTTC
TRBD2 | many | TRBJ2-1 | TRBV6-2/TRBV6-3 | CASSYQLPDIAGGLNEQFF | TGTGCCAGCAGTTACCAATTGCCCGATATAGCGGGAGGGTTGAATGAGCAGTTCTTC
- | few | TRBJ2-1 | TRBV5-1 | CASHGAGLRNEQFF | TGCGCCAGCCACGGAGCAGGTCTACGCAATGAGCAGTTCTTC
- | few | TRBJ2-5 | TRBV4-3 | CASSQDGMGQETQYF | TGCGCCAGCAGCCAAGATGGTATGGGGCAGGAGACCCAGTACTTC
TRBD1 | many | TRBJ2-7 | TRBV6-2/TRBV6-3 | CASSDEPGQGNEQYF | TGTGCCAGCAGCGACGAGCCGGGACAGGGAAACGAGCAGTACTTC
- | - | TRBJ1-2 | TRBV12-3/TRBV12-4 | CASMSDTNYGYTF | TGTGCCAGCATGTCCGACACGAACTATGGCTACACCTTC
TRBD2 | many | TRBJ2-1 | TRBV5-1 | CASSQGLAGEGEQFF | TGCGCCAGCTCCCAGGGGCTAGCGGGAGAGGGTGAGCAGTTCTTC
- | - | TRBJ2-2 | TRBV15 | CATSRYSPPLGTGELFF | TGTGCCACCAGCAGATACTCCCCCCCCCTGGGCACCGGGGAGCTGTTTTTT
TRBD1 | - | TRBJ1-2 | TRBV4-2 | CASSQGRGLNYGYTF | TGTGCCAGCAGCCAAGGAAGGGGGCTTAACTATGGCTACACCTTC
- | - | TRBJ1-6 | TRBV28 | CASSLRLNNSPLHF | TGTGCCAGCAGTTTAAGACTAAATAATTCACCCCTCCACTTT
TRBD2 | many | TRBJ2-3 | TRBV28 | CASSLAGFTDTQYF | TGTGCCAGTTCACTAGCGGGGTTCACAGATACGCAGTATTTT
TRBD1 | - | TRBJ1-2 | TRBV20-1 | CSARVATGVNYGYTF | TGCAGTGCTAGAGTGGCTACAGGGGTGAACTATGGCTACACCTTC
- | - | TRBJ2-6 | TRBV28 | CASSEGLSKGVLFSGANVLTF | TGTGCCAGCAGTGAAGGACTGAGTAAGGGAGTATTATTCTCTGGGGCCAACGTCCTGACTTTC
TRBD1 | many | TRBJ1-5 | TRBV11-2 | CASSLGTGEEGNQPQHF | TGTGCCAGCAGCTTAGGGACAGGGGAGGAGGGCAATCAGCCCCAGCATTTT
- | many | TRBJ2-7 | TRBV6-5 | CASSYSNSGNFYEQYF | TGTGCCAGCAGTTACTCGAATTCTGGGAACTTCTACGAGCAGTACTTC
TRBD1 | - | TRBJ1-1 | TRBV5-1 | CASSRTGAANTEAFF | TGCGCCAGCAGCAGGACAGGGGCGGCTAACACTGAAGCTTTCTTT
TRBD1 | - | TRBJ1-2 | TRBV4-2 | CASSQDDRVYYGYTF | TGTGCCAGCAGCCAAGACGACAGGGTGTACTATGGCTACACCTTC
TRBD2 | few | TRBJ2-3 | TRBV6-1 | CASSDLAGTKGTDTQYF | TGTGCCAGCAGTGATCTAGCGGGGACGAAGGGAACAGATACGCAGTATTTT
- | few | TRBJ2-7 | TRBV27 | CASSLSARYEQYF | TGTGCCAGCAGTTTAAGCGCCAGATACGAGCAGTACTTC
TRBD2 | few | TRBJ2-2 | TRBV6-2/TRBV6-3 | CASSHSTWREAGDRTGELFF | TGTGCCAGCAGTCATTCCACTTGGAGAGAAGCGGGAGACCGGACCGGGGAGCTGTTTTTT
- | - | TRBJ2-2 | TRBV3-1 | CASSLSLSGELFF | TGTGCCAGCAGCCTCTCACTGTCCGGGGAGCTGTTTTTT
- | few | TRBJ2-4 | TRBV20-1 | CSARDWSGVAKNIQYF | TGCAGTGCTAGAGATTGGAGCGGTGTAGCCAAAAACATTCAGTACTTC
- | - | TRBJ2-2 | TRBV20-1 | CSARVLVSAGELFF | TGCAGTGCTAGGGTATTAGTCAGCGCCGGGGAGCTGTTTTTT
TRBD1 | many | TRBJ2-5 | TRBV5-1 | CASSGQGGGETQYF | TGCGCCAGCAGCGGACAGGGGGGAGGAGAGACCCAGTACTTC
TRBD2 | few | TRBJ2-7 | TRBV25-1 | CASRPNTRTSGKVYEQYF | TGTGCCAGCCGACCGAATACTAGGACTAGCGGAAAAGTTTACGAGCAGTACTTC
- | many | TRBJ1-2 | TRBV4-2 | CASSQVPLGKSGYTF | TGTGCCAGCAGCCAAGTACCTTTGGGCAAGTCTGGCTACACCTTC
- | many | TRBJ1-3 | TRBV11-2 | CASSLDHAGEWGSGNTIYF | TGTGCCAGCAGCTTAGATCATGCTGGGGAATGGGGTTCTGGAAACACCATATATTTT
TRBD2 | many | TRBJ2-1 | TRBV7-3 | CASSLKGASGDNEQFF | TGTGCCAGCAGCTTAAAAGGAGCTAGCGGTGACAATGAGCAGTTCTTC
- | - | TRBJ2-2 | TRBV10-3 | CAITSQRPNPNTGELFF | TGTGCCATCACCTCCCAGCGCCCAAACCCGAACACCGGGGAGCTGTTTTTT
TRBD2 | few | TRBJ2-2 | TRBV10-3 | CASSYQGGSGELFF | TGTGCCAGCAGTTACCAGGGAGGGTCCGGGGAGCTGTTTTTT
TRBD1 | many | TRBJ1-6 | TRBV18 | CASSPKTGGVASPLHF | TGTGCCAGCTCACCTAAGACAGGGGGCGTCGCCTCACCCCTCCACTTT
- | many | TRBJ2-7 | TRBV30 | CAWSALGVYEQYF | TGTGCCTGGAGTGCTTTGGGAGTCTACGAGCAGTACTTC
- | many | TRBJ2-1 | TRBV20-1 | CSARSRAYNEQFF | TGCAGTGCTAGAAGCAGGGCCTACAATGAGCAGTTCTTC
- | few | TRBJ2-5 | TRBV5-5 | CASSLDPTPQETQYF | TGTGCCAGCAGCTTGGACCCAACACCGCAAGAGACCCAGTACTTC
- | many | TRBJ2-7 | TRBV5-1 | CASSLAVGKRVPYEQYF | TGCGCCAGCAGCTTGGCCGTGGGCAAGAGAGTTCCCTACGAGCAGTACTTC
TRBD1 | many | TRBJ2-7 | TRBV28 | CASKGGQGVVYEQYF | TGTGCCAGCAAAGGCGGACAGGGGGTGGTATACGAGCAGTACTTC
- | - | TRBJ2-4 | TRBV9 | CASSALRGIQYF | TGTGCCAGCAGCGCCCTAAGGGGGATTCAGTACTTC
- | - | TRBJ2-1 | TRBV27 | CASSPGRFQGEQFF | TGTGCCAGCAGTCCGGGGCGATTTCAAGGCGAGCAGTTCTTC
TRBD1 | few | TRBJ1-6 | TRBV20-1 | CSADRPGTGENSPLHF | TGCAGTGCCGACCGTCCCGGGACAGGGGAGAATTCACCCCTCCACTTT
- | - | TRBJ2-7 | TRBV19 | CATRRPQGSPYEQYF | TGTGCCACTCGCCGACCGCAGGGAAGCCCCTACGAGCAGTACTTC
- | few | TRBJ1-1 | TRBV9 | CASSQVGGTSEAFF | TGTGCCAGCAGCCAAGTGGGGGGGACCTCTGAAGCTTTCTTT
- | - | TRBJ1-5 | TRBV20-1 | CSAEDSIQPQHF | TGCAGTGCTGAGGACAGCATTCAGCCCCAGCATTTT
- | many | TRBJ2-7 | TRBV5-1 | CASSWGTSSYEQYF | TGCGCCAGCAGCTGGGGGACCTCCAGCTACGAGCAGTACTTC
- | many | TRBJ2-7 | TRBV5-1 | CASSLEADSYEQYF | TGCGCCAGCAGCTTGGAGGCGGACTCCTACGAGCAGTACTTC
TRBD1 | many | TRBJ1-1 | TRBV5-6 | CASSAGDRGEAFF | TGTGCCAGCAGCGCCGGGGACAGGGGGGAAGCTTTCTTT
TRBD1 | - | TRBJ2-4 | TRBV27 | CATADRASKNIQYF | TGTGCCACCGCCGACAGGGCGAGTAAAAACATTCAGTACTTC
TRBD1 | - | TRBJ1-3 | TRBV18 | CASSPGQGDGNTIYF | TGTGCCAGCTCACCCGGACAGGGTGACGGAAACACCATATATTTT
TRBD1 | many | TRBJ2-5 | TRBV6-1 | CASSEWDREGETQYF | TGTGCCAGCAGTGAATGGGACAGGGAAGGGGAGACCCAGTACTTC
- | many | TRBJ1-2 | TRBV7-8 | CASSSRGYGYTF | TGTGCCAGCAGCTCAAGGGGTTATGGCTACACCTTC
- | many | TRBJ1-2 | TRBV13 | CASSEEGLRNYGYTF | TGTGCCAGCAGCGAGGAGGGACTTAGAAACTATGGCTACACCTTC
- | - | TRBJ1-2 | TRBV5-6 | CASSTRAGGVYGYTF | TGTGCCAGCAGCACCCGCGCGGGGGGCGTCTATGGCTACACCTTC
TRBD1 | - | TRBJ2-3 | TRBV7-3 | CASSLAKQGRDTQYF | TGTGCCAGCAGCTTAGCAAAACAGGGGCGAGATACGCAGTATTTT
- | few | TRBJ1-4 | TRBV12-3/TRBV12-4 | CASTFQNEKLLF | TGTGCCAGCACATTTCAGAATGAAAAACTGCTTTTT
- | few | TRBJ2-5 | TRBV28 | CASSLLAVTGRETQYF | TGTGCCAGCAGTTTATTGGCCGTTACAGGGAGAGAGACCCAGTACTTC
TRBD2 | - | TRBJ2-1 | TRBV19 | CASKPPTSGAYNEQFF | TGTGCCAGTAAGCCCCCGACTAGCGGAGCCTACAATGAGCAGTTCTTC
TRBD2 | many | TRBJ2-1 | TRBV9 | CASSLTGEGYYNEQFF | TGTGCCAGCAGCCTAACGGGGGAGGGATACTACAATGAGCAGTTCTTC